What follows describes a single T cell receptor (beta chain). Its antigen remains undetermined. Base qualities are not provided; no much larger clone lies one nucleotide away. The entry originates in a study of shared clonotypes between healthy human individuals (dated by TCRdb to the early 2020s). Concerning the study at large: The cohort included three men and two women between 18 and 49 years of age. Per donor, three plates each were used for CD4 naive and CD4 memory, two for CD8 naive, and one for CD8 memory. The study deeply sequenced blood TCR repertoires of about five healthy adults to estimate repertoire size and the extent of clonotype sharing between individuals. To increase sequencing depth and limit assay-specific biases, TCR repertoire library preparation and sequencing were carried out by different laboratories using diverse techniques. Leukapheresis yielded between about 0.94 and 9.5 billion PBMCs per donor.

Inclusive of the bounding cysteine and phenylalanine, the CDR3 is 16 residues long. Only CDR3 DNA is held: 48 bases, read in frame from base 1. V is reduced by 3 bases and J by 0 bases, leaving a spacing of 11 bases between them. The CDR1 and CDR2 encoded by the germline V gene (reference sequence) are LNHDA and SQIVND. Using the deep immunoSEQ assay, TCR CDR3 regions were amplified from genomic DNA by multiplex PCR. Extracted genomic DNA from each cell subset was distributed evenly across all wells of several immunoSEQ 96-well plates, and each plate was treated as a replicate. For sorted subsets, each replicate PCR was loaded with about 0.2 ug genomic DNA, equivalent to 32,000 or so T cell genomes. Purified libraries were measured with a Qubit 3.0 fluorometer, size-checked on a Bioanalyzer 2100, and measured again with the KAPA Library Quantification kit. A separate single-read 150-cycle Illumina NextSeq 550 flow cell was used to sequence each immunoSEQ 96-well plate. The original methods were these. Because the immunoSEQ output included only junctional sequences and no quality scores, the filtering could not be the same as the filtering used for full-length reads. Sequences were annotated with PyIR, a Python wrapper for IgBLAST v1.9, using IMGT germline references to assign V/J genes and CDR3. Reads were filtered out if the reads had weak V/J assignments (E-value above 1e-6), no CDR3, stop codons, out-of-frame junctions, or ambiguous translated residues. V3J clonotypes were defined as sequences sharing an identical inferred V gene, J gene, and CDR3 amino acid sequence. Percentage overlap between repertoires was calculated by dividing the number of shared unique clonotypes by the size of the smaller repertoire. Three approaches were used to assess repertoire richness: RTK rarefaction, the Chao1 estimator, and Recon v2.1 estimates of unobserved clonotypes. Generation probabilities were computed with OLGA for all TCRbeta clonotypes obtained by the gDNA method from several donors. Imported from immuneACCESS, the table was reduced by TCRdb to in-frame sequences with V and J called. These copies leave out some clones; in studies compared against another copy, an unresolved V gene accounts for under half, and the cause of the remainder is not known. D and trimming come from the DNA, and the V and J calls and clone size come from that table. This sample comprises more than 400,000 clones, 90% to 96% of them detected only once. The ten largest clones add up to roughly 0.06% of the sample.

Donors were healthy HIV-negative adults with no recently reported acute infections or vaccinations. All donors were Caucasian adults living in Nashville, Tennessee, USA. CD4+ T cells were enriched by magnetic negative selection; naive cells were then positively selected on CD45RA, and the negative fraction formed the memory subset. After blood collection by leukapheresis, PBMCs were isolated using Ficoll-Histopaque density gradient centrifugation and then cryopreserved in the vapor phase of liquid nitrogen. Analytical flow cytometry was used to check the purity and quantity of every magnetically sorted T cell population. Genomic DNA was isolated from every sorted fraction and measured by UV absorbance on a Nanodrop 2000c. The research as a whole found: About 4.5% of naive CD4, around 3.6% of naive CD8, 2.3% of memory CD4, and about 0.4% of memory CD8 clonotypes were shared across a handful of donors. Compared with non-shared clonotypes, clonotypes shared by all four sorted-subset donors had higher generation probabilities. The small number of donors limited the genetic and exposure-history diversity represented. Estimated clonotype richness was generally larger for naive than for memory subsets. Even with the large sequencing depth, rarefaction of the sorted-subset datasets indicated that sequencing was incomplete. Only blood was sampled, and tissue TCR repertoires likely differ from those in blood. Pairwise subsampling indicated that sequencing depth was expected to affect the degree of clonotype sharing among donors.

This clonotype was sampled from a woman in her 30s in good health. Material for sequencing was naive CD4+ T cells sorted from blood. Read against the paper, the sample's cell subset or site label means: CD45RA+ positively selected. The chain links TRBV19 with TRBJ2-2, with no D gene named confidently. In nucleotide form, the sequence is TGTGCCAGTAGTATTACCGGGCCCGCGAACACCGGGGAGCTGTTTTTT. Its translation is CASSITGPANTGELFF.